The clone carrying this T cell receptor (beta chain) occurred a few times. From germline, CDR1 is MNHEY and CDR2 SVGEGT. Trimming left V 4 bases short and J 9 bases short, with 10 bases between. This CDR3 comprises 12 residues. Clones were read by immunoSEQ multiplex PCR, and TCRdb kept only the in-frame ones, dropping some. The top ten hold 1.5% to 2.5% of the sample, which has 100,000 or so clones, around 84% seen once. The data belong to a study of blood T cell repertoires in COVID-19. Study-level information: From the United States, Italy and Spain came samples of acute and convalescent COVID-19. The analysed material was cDNA or gDNA that came from T cells, B-cell-depleted T cells, or PBMCs.

The sample comprised peripheral blood. The rearrangement links TRBV6-2 or TRBV6-3 to TRBJ2-1; D may be TRBD1 (5 bases). The clonotype was recovered from a man aged 70-80 years with active or convalescent COVID-19. CDR3 DNA: TGTGCCAGCAGTTCCAGGGCTGGTGAGCAGTTCTTC. It is translated as CASSSRAGEQFF.